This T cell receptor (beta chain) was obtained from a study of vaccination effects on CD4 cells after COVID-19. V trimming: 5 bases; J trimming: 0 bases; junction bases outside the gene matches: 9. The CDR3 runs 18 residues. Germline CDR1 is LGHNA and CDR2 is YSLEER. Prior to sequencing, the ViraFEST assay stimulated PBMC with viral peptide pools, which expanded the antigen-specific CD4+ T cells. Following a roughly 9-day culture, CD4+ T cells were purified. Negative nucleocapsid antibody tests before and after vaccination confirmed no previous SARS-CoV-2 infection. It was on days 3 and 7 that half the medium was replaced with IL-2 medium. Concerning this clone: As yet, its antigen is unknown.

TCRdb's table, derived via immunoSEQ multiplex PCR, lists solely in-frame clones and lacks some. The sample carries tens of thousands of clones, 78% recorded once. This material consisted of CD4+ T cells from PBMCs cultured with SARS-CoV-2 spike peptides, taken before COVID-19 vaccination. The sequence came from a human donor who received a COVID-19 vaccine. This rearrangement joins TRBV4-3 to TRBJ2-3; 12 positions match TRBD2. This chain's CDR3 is CASSSLAGGQTSTDTQYF. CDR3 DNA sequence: TGCGCCAGCAGCTCACTAGCGGGGGGCCAAACTAGCACAGATACGCAGTATTTT.